The 22 T cell receptor beta chains listed next were all sequenced from one sample in a study of T-cell reconstitution after alpha-beta-depleted transplantation in children. A TCRbeta library incorporating unique molecular identifiers was prepared. Each CDR3 protein gets one entry after TCRdb re-called the PCR reads with MiXCR. The table records 250,000 to 400,000 distinct CDR3 sequences, roughly 21% of them present only once. The sample in question was PBMCs, mostly from graft donor cells, obtained 180 days after TCRalphabeta/CD19-depleted stem cell transplant. These receptors all stem from a male patient under 18 who had a stem cell transplant for acute lymphoblastic leukemia, so the T cells may come from the graft donor.

This sequence joins TRBV4-1 and TRBJ1-1, with D perhaps matching TRBD1 (6 bases). V was cut by 4 bases and J by 3 bases, with 15 bases left in between. Germline CDR1 is MGHRA and CDR2 is YSYEKL. The CDR3 totals 15 residues. Written as DNA, the CDR3 is TGCGCCAGCAGCCCACTCACAGGGTCCGACACTGAAGCTTTCTTT. Encoded protein: CASSPLTGSDTEAFF.

There are a few counts of this clonotype. The chain is built from TRBV9 and TRBJ2-7, with 8 bases identical to TRBD2. CDR1 is SGDLS, CDR2 YYNGEE, per germline. Germline trimming cut 0 bases from V and 6 bases from J; bases unmatched to any gene: 2. The CDR3 consists of 13 residues. In DNA, the CDR3 is TGTGCCAGCAGCGTAGGGAGCGGGAGCGAGCAGTACTTC. It is translated as CASSVGSGSEQYF.

This clonotype came up a few times. The rearrangement uses TRBV25-1 and TRBJ2-1, with D possibly matching TRBD2 (5 bases). Trimming cost V 4 bases and J 8 bases, with 9 bases left between them. The germline V gene encodes CDR1 MGHDK and CDR2 SYGVNS. This CDR3 contains 12 residues. The CDR3: CASSGRGHEQFF. CDR3 bases: TGTGCCAGCAGTGGTCGAGGGCATGAGCAGTTCTTC.

The chain carries TRBV5-1 and TRBJ2-2; TRBD1 matches 7 bases. The CDR3 is made up of 15 amino acids. Germline V gene lookup returns CDR1 SGHRS and CDR2 YFSETQ. V trimming: 0 bases; J trimming: 5 bases; junction bases outside the gene matches: 4. The CDR3 DNA follows: TGCGCCAGCAGCTTGGCCGGACAGGCGACCGGGGAGCTGTTTTTT. Encoded protein: CASSLAGQATGELFF.

This clonotype was seen at least ten times. The rearrangement joins TRBV27 to TRBJ1-5, with D possibly being TRBD1 (6 bases). The germline V gene encodes CDR1 MNHEY and CDR2 SMNVEV (reference sequence). V was trimmed by 2 bases and J by 9 bases, leaving 11 bases between them. The CDR3 is 13 amino acids. The CDR3 is CASSLLGARPQHF. DNA for the CDR3: TGTGCCAGCAGTTTACTGGGGGCGCGGCCCCAGCATTTT.

This clonotype turned up a few times. The V call is TRBV20-1, the J call TRBJ1-1; D call uncertain. The germline V gene encodes CDR1 DFQATT and CDR2 SNEGSKA (reference sequence). Trimming pared 4 bases from V and 5 bases from J, leaving 11 bases between. CDR3 length equals 12 residues. In DNA form, the CDR3 reads TGCAGTGCTACAGGAGGGAGGACTGAAGCTTTCTTT. It specifies CSATGGRTEAFF.

The chain recombines TRBV7-9 with TRBJ1-1; D is perhaps TRBD1 (5 bases). V lost 10 bases and J 1 base, leaving 22 bases between the germline ends. CDR1 is SEHNR and CDR2 is FQNEAQ in the germline V gene (reference sequence). The CDR3 length is 16 residues. CDR3 DNA sequence: TGTGCCATCCCGTCCAACACTAGAACAGGGAACACTGAAGCTTTCTTT. Protein product: CAIPSNTRTGNTEAFF.

This clonotype was picked up a small number of times. The chain uses TRBV7-2 and TRBJ2-4, with D hard to call. This CDR3 has 13 residues. Deletions cut 0 bases from V and 13 bases from J, with 13 bases between. The germline CDR1 and CDR2 sequences are SGHTA and FQGNSA. This CDR3 reads CASSLAVVGIQYF. Here the CDR3 DNA reads TGTGCCAGCAGCTTAGCCGTTGTAGGAATACAGTACTTC.

This clonotype has just a few counts. This chain connects TRBV7-8 to TRBJ1-2; D gene unclear. The germline CDR1 and CDR2 sequences are SGHVS and FQNEAQ. Trimming stripped 6 bases from V and 2 bases from J, with 13 bases between. The length of the CDR3 is 14 residues. The CDR3 DNA reads TGTGCCAGCAGAAATCTGGACGGGAACTATGGCTACACCTTC. Its protein is CASRNLDGNYGYTF.

The chain is built from TRBV12-3 or TRBV12-4 and TRBJ1-2, with D unclear. V dropped 8 bases and J dropped 2 bases, with 15 bases sitting between them. This CDR3 contains 14 residues. The CDR3 sequence is CASLGGRRNYGYTF. CDR3 DNA: TGTGCCAGCCTTGGAGGGAGGAGGAACTATGGCTACACCTTC.

In this sample, this clonotype turned up a few times. In DNA, the CDR3 is TGTGCCAGCAGCCGCCGACAGGGTGGTACTGAAGCTTTCTTT. As protein: CASSRRQGGTEAFF. The chain has TRBV7-9 and TRBJ1-1; 7 bases are a match to TRBD1. Germline assignment: CDR1 SEHNR and CDR2 FQNEAQ (reference sequence). The CDR3 has 14 residues. With 5 bases clipped from V and 5 bases from J, the junction kept 8 bases outside the gene matches.

The chain carries TRBV7-3 and TRBJ2-1; D is possibly TRBD1 (5 bases). Trimming removed 0 bases at V and 9 bases at J, with 12 bases between. Germline V gene sequence: CDR1 SGHTA, CDR2 FQGTGA. There are 14 residues in the CDR3. In nucleotides, the CDR3 is TGTGCCAGCAGCTTAACAGGCAGGGTGGGTGAGCAGTTCTTC. Translation gives CASSLTGRVGEQFF.

This clonotype was seen more than once but under ten times. This rearrangement joins TRBV6-5 to TRBJ2-1; no firm D call. Looked up from germline, CDR1 is MNHEY and CDR2 is SVGAGI. This CDR3 region has 14 residues. The V end was cut by 4 bases, the J end by 15 bases, with 22 bases between. The chain's CDR3 is CASSSPRFEAPLFF. CDR3 sequence (DNA): TGTGCCAGCAGTTCCCCCCGGTTTGAGGCCCCATTGTTCTTC.

In its sample, this clonotype was seen a few times. The chain employs TRBV2 and TRBJ1-3; the D gene is possibly TRBD1 (5 bases). The length of the CDR3 is 14 residues. Germline CDR1 and CDR2: SNHLY and FYNNEI. The V end was cut by 6 bases, the J end by 5 bases, with 14 bases between. The CDR3 here is CASSPGTERNTIYF. For the CDR3, the DNA is TGTGCCAGCAGCCCCGGGACTGAGAGAAACACCATATATTTT.

The chain combines TRBV4-1 with TRBJ2-1; tentatively, D is TRBD1 (5 bases). This CDR3 contains 12 residues. V was pared by 4 bases and J by 5 bases, with 6 bases between. Germline V CDR1 and CDR2: MGHRA, YSYEKL. The CDR3 protein is CASSPTDNEQFF. The CDR3, as DNA: TGCGCCAGCAGCCCGACAGACAATGAGCAGTTCTTC.

V usage is TRBV5-1 and J usage is TRBJ2-5; D perhaps matches TRBD2 (6 bases). The CDR3 has 13 residues. V lost 9 bases and J lost 5, with 17 bases in between. Germline CDR1 SGHRS, CDR2 YFSETQ. The CDR3: CATRTITMETQYF. CDR3 sequence (DNA): TGCGCCACCAGGACTATTACTATGGAGACCCAGTACTTC.

The V and J genes are TRBV18 and TRBJ2-2; D is perhaps TRBD1 or TRBD2 (5 bases each). The germline V gene encodes CDR1 KGHSH and CDR2 LQKENI. Trimming left V 2 bases short and J 3 bases short, with 16 bases between. This CDR3 spans 17 amino acids. The DNA of the CDR3 is TGTGCCAGCTCACCATCTCCTCGGGGCTCTCACACCGGGGAGCTGTTTTTT. Protein sequence: CASSPSPRGSHTGELFF. Full variable domain (outside the CDR3, taken from reference TRBV18 and TRBJ2-2): NAGVMQNPRHLVRRRGQEARLRCSPMKGHSHVYWYRQLPEEGLKFMVYLQKENIIDESGMPKERFSAEFPKEGPSILRIQQVVRGDSAAYFCASSPSPRGSHTGELFFGEGSRLTVL.

This clonotype turned up a few times. The V call is TRBV10-3, the J call TRBJ2-1, with D hard to call. Trimming removed 2 bases from V and 6 bases from J, with 5 bases in between. CDR3 length equals 12 residues. Germline CDR1 is ENHRY and CDR2 is SYGVKD. CDR3 coding DNA: TGTGCCATCAGTGAGACTACCAATGAGCAGTTCTTC. Translating it yields CAISETTNEQFF.

The table lists this clonotype with a few counts. The chain couples TRBV5-1 to TRBJ2-6; TRBD1 matches 10 bases. The CDR3 spans 20 residues. Germline-derived CDR1 and CDR2 are SGHRS and YFSETQ. V shed 1 base, J shed 2 bases, and the junction held 12 bases outside the gene matches. This CDR3 is CASSLNGLTGGKAGANVLTF. The CDR3 nucleotides are TGCGCCAGCAGCTTGAATGGGTTGACAGGGGGCAAAGCTGGGGCCAACGTCCTGACTTTC.

The rearrangement joins TRBV7-6 to TRBJ2-7; D ambiguous. This CDR3 comprises 13 residues. The germline V and J ends were trimmed by 4 bases and 3 bases, with 10 bases remaining between them. Germline V gives CDR1 SGHVS, CDR2 FNYEAQ. The CDR3 DNA reads TGTGCCAGCAGCTCGCCAGCAGGCTACGAGCAGTACTTC. Translation gives CASSSPAGYEQYF. The full variable domain, its missing parts supplied by reference TRBV7-6 and TRBJ2-7, is GAGVSQSPRYKVTKRGQDVALRCDPISGHVSLYWYRQALGQGPEFLTYFNYEAQQDKSGLPNDRFSAERPEGSISTLTIQRTEQRDSAMYRCASSSPAGYEQYFGPGTRLTVT.

This clonotype turned up a few times. The genes are TRBV7-3 and TRBJ2-1; no clear D gene. V gave up 5 bases and J gave up 13 bases, with 12 bases separating them. Germline values: CDR1 SGHTA, CDR2 FQGTGA. CDR3 length: 11 amino acids. The CDR3 loop is CASSPGQVQFF. DNA of the CDR3: TGTGCCAGCAGCCCAGGCCAGGTTCAGTTCTTC.

The chain is built from TRBV7-2 and TRBJ2-1; TRBD2 agrees at 15 bases. V lost 4 bases to trimming and J lost 10 bases; unmatched junction nucleotides: 5. CDR1 SGHTA and CDR2 FQGNSA come from the germline V gene. This CDR3 has 15 residues. The CDR3 DNA reads as TGTGCCAGCAGCTCGGGACTAGCGGGAGGCACCGAGCAGTTCTTC. This encodes CASSSGLAGGTEQFF.